These 15 T cell receptor beta chains came from one sample sequenced in a study of T cells in women clearing cervical HPV infection. Sequencing was performed with immunoSEQ multiplex PCR; in TCRdb, only in-frame clones are kept and a portion is missing. The listing records about 19,000 clones. Sample: blood buffy coat. Every receptor here comes from a woman between 18 and 75 years old with a cervical HPV16 infection that either progressed to CIN3+ or cleared (not recorded which).

Notes on this clone: The CDR3 is cut off 3 residues early in the read; its end comes from the germline J gene. This sequence joins TRBV7-9 and TRBJ2-3; tentatively, D is TRBD1 (5 bases). CDR1 and CDR2 from the germline V gene are SEHNR and FQNEAQ (reference sequence). This CDR3 region has 14 residues. V was shortened by 4 bases and J by 6 bases, with 14 bases between the two germline ends. The CDR3 is CASSYDRKGDTQYF. The covered CDR3 bases are TGTGCCAGCAGCTACGACCGGAAGGGGGATACG.

Worth noting for this clone: Read sequence stops 3 residues before the CDR3 end, and the germline J gene provides the missing end. The V call is TRBV7-6, the J call TRBJ1-2, with TRBD1 matching 7 bases. Germline V gene lookup returns CDR1 SGHVS and CDR2 FNYEAQ. CDR3 length: 15 residues. The covered CDR3 bases are TGTGCCAGCAGCTCCAGACAGGGAGGCACAGATACC. It yields the protein CASSSRQGGTDT. From start to end, the CDR3 is CASSSRQGGTDTYTF.

Concerning this clone itself: The CDR3 is cut off 3 residues early in the read; its end comes from the germline J gene. The chain is built from TRBV7-8 and TRBJ2-3, with 16 bases that match TRBD2. There are 15 residues in the CDR3. CDR1 and CDR2 from the germline V gene are SGHVS and FQNEAQ. The CDR3 spells CASSEGLAGGETQYF. CDR3 bases read: TGTGCCAGCAGCGAGGGACTAGCGGGAGGGGAGACG.

This clone is hyperexpanded (1% or more) by frequency. The read terminates 3 residues ahead of where the CDR3 ends, so the germline J gene completes it. The chain combines TRBV19 with TRBJ2-3; TRBD2 agrees at 10 bases. The ends lost 4 bases at V and 3 bases at J; junction bases unmatched: 10. CDR1 and CDR2 (germline): LNHDA, SQIVND (reference sequence). This CDR3 is 17 amino acids long. CDR3: CASSTPLLAGETDTQYF. The DNA read from the CDR3 is TGTGCCAGTAGTACTCCTCTTCTAGCGGGGGAAACAGATACG.

On this clone itself: The read finishes 3 residues shy of the CDR3 end, and the germline J gene is used to complete it. The chain has TRBV19 and TRBJ1-1; D remains ambiguous. CDR3 length: 13 residues. The germline CDR1 and CDR2 sequences are LNHDA and SQIVND (reference sequence). V was cut by 3 bases and J by 1 base, with 6 bases left in between. CDR3 region: CASSIFGNTEAFF. Incomplete CDR3 DNA: TGTGCCAGTAGTATTTTCGGGAACACTGAA.

Frequency places this clone as medium-sized. The sequenced fragment ends 3 residues before the CDR3 boundary, so the rest is inferred from the germline J gene. V usage is TRBV29-1 and J usage is TRBJ2-5; 11 nucleotides line up with TRBD1. V shed 7 bases and J 4 bases; nucleotides not matched to a gene: 5. The CDR3 contains 13 residues. Germline values: CDR1 SQVTM, CDR2 ANQGSEA. CDR3 in amino acids: CSERTGGRETQYF. The sequenced CDR3 bases are TGCAGCGAAAGGACAGGGGGCAGAGAGACC.

In regard to this clone: The read terminates 3 residues ahead of where the CDR3 ends, so the germline J gene completes it. The V gene is TRBV5-6, the J gene TRBJ2-7, with 11 nucleotides matching TRBD1. The germline gives CDR1 SGHDT, CDR2 YYEEEE. The trim removed 4 bases at V and 3 bases at J, leaving 6 bases unmatched. CDR3 length: 15 residues. CDR3: CASSVPGQGDYEQYF. CDR3 DNA (partial): TGTGCCAGCAGCGTACCGGGACAGGGGGACTACGAG.

Worth noting for this clone: The read ends 3 residues shy of where the CDR3 ends; the end is completed using the germline J gene. This chain links TRBV7-9 with TRBJ2-2; no clear D gene. Germline V gene sequence: CDR1 SEHNR, CDR2 FQNEAQ (reference sequence). Between the trimmed V and J ends, which lost 0 bases and 7 bases, there was a span of 3 bases. The CDR3 spans 12 residues. CDR3 bases read: TGTGCCAGCAGCTTAGCTATCGGGGAG. Amino acids: CASSLAIGE. The CDR3 as a whole reads CASSLAIGELFF. Full variable domain (rest looked up from reference TRBV7-9 and TRBJ2-2): DTGVSQNPRHKITKRGQNVTFRCDPISEHNRLYWYRQTLGQGPEFLTYFQNEAQLEKSRLLSDRFSAERPKGSFSTLEIQRTEQGDSAMYLCASSLAIGELFFGEGSRLTVL.

Comment on this clone: The CDR3 end falls 3 residues outside the read, so it is completed with the germline J gene. The chain has TRBV6-2 or TRBV6-3 and TRBJ2-7; 9 bases fit TRBD1. J lost 4 bases, V lost 5 bases, and 6 bases had no gene match. CDR3 length: 14 residues. Germline CDR1 MNHEY, CDR2 SVGEGT. CDR3 in amino acids: CASSPTGGEYEQYF. The covered CDR3 bases are TGTGCCAGCAGTCCAACAGGGGGCGAGTACGAG.

As for this clone: The CDR3 end is not reached by the read, which stops 3 residues before it; the germline J gene fills it in. The chain links TRBV19 to TRBJ1-1; 9 nucleotides match TRBD1. The germline V gene has CDR1 LNHDA and CDR2 SQIVND (reference sequence). The CDR3 has 15 amino acids. CDR3 DNA (partial): TGTGCCAGTAGTACCTACAGGGGGCAATTGGAGACA. It translates to CASSTYRGQLET. The CDR3 in its entirety is CASSTYRGQLETAFF.

As regards this clone: The sequence runs out 3 residues before the end of the CDR3; the remainder is reconstructed from the germline J gene. The chain combines TRBV6-2 or TRBV6-3 with TRBJ2-3; TRBD1 matches 8 bases. With V trimmed by 4 bases and J by 5 bases, 8 bases remained unmatched. Germline CDR1 and CDR2: MNHEY and SVGEGT. The CDR3 has 15 amino acids. The CDR3 bases that were read are TGTGCCAGCAGTTCCCCAGGGGGCGCGAAAGATACG. Translated: CASSSPGGAKDT. The CDR3 in full is CASSSPGGAKDTQYF.

The CDR3 loop reads CASSWTSGGSYEQYF. Incomplete CDR3 DNA: TGTGCCAGCAGTTGGACTAGCGGGGGGTCCTACGAG. This chain links TRBV28 with TRBJ2-7, with TRBD2 matching 14 bases. The read ends 3 residues before the CDR3 terminus; that terminus is restored from the germline J gene. The CDR3 is 15 amino acids. Germline V gene sequence: CDR1 MDHEN, CDR2 SYDVKM. After removal of 4 bases from V and 1 base from J, the junction contained 0 bases not matched to a gene.

CDR3 sequence: CASSTGFVTDTQYF. CDR3 DNA (partial): TGCGCCAGCAGTACGGGGTTTGTCACTGATACG. The V call is TRBV10-1, the J call TRBJ2-3, with D maybe TRBD2 (5 bases). The CDR3 is cut off 3 residues early in the read; its end comes from the germline J gene. The CDR3 runs 14 residues. Trimming shortened V by 5 bases and J by 6 bases, and 15 bases separated the two germline ends. CDR1 and CDR2 (germline): WNHNN, SYGVQD (reference sequence).

Concerning this clone itself: Read sequence stops 3 residues before the CDR3 end, and the germline J gene provides the missing end. This sequence joins TRBV18 and TRBJ1-4, with a weak D call TRBD1 (5 bases). This CDR3 region has 13 residues. Germline CDR1 KGHSH, CDR2 LQKENI. The CDR3: CASSPSGANVLFF. Partial CDR3 DNA: TGTGCCAGCTCACCCTCTGGGGCCAACGTA.

Regarding this clone: The read finishes 3 residues shy of the CDR3 end, and the germline J gene is used to complete it. V gene TRBV5-1 combines with J gene TRBJ2-3; weak D call: TRBD2 (7 bases). The CDR3 loop spans 15 amino acids. Germline V CDR1 and CDR2: SGHRS, YFSETQ. The CDR3 sequence is CASTPGGGAFETQYF. The sequenced CDR3 bases are TGCGCCAGCACCCCCGGTGGGGGGGCGTTCGAGACG.